One TCR beta chain is described in this entry. This specimen comes from a study of T cells expressing NK-cell markers. CDR3 length: 15 amino acids. Following a re-call of the 5' RACE reads, TCRdb has one entry per CDR3 protein and lacks DNA. The sample shows 150,000 to 180,000 distinct CDR3 sequences, and around 35% sits with its ten largest clones. Sequenced material: blood T cells: a sorted CD56 or NKG2C T cell subset, CD4+ or CD8+ T cells, or bulk PBMC T cells (not recorded which). The receptor comes from a woman aged 45-65 years in good health. The chain recombines TRBV12-3 or TRBV12-4 with TRBJ2-2; TCRdb selects TRBD2, and the lack of DNA leaves this call unchecked. CDR3 sequence reads: CASSPGLVGTGELFF.